One sample yielded the 19 T cell receptor beta chains listed below, sequenced in a study of cytomegalovirus exposure and HLA in healthy donors. It was with 60 Vbeta and 13 Jbeta primers that the PCR ran. Clones were sequenced by immunoSEQ multiplex PCR, and TCRdb holds only the in-frame ones, with some missing. The data show 76,000 or so clones, with roughly two thirds seen just once and approximately 16% held by the top ten. The sequenced sample was PBMCs. These receptors were obtained from a woman aged 40 to 49 in good health and CMV-seropositive.

This chain joins TRBV11-2 and TRBJ1-2; D is perhaps TRBD1 (5 bases). The V end was cut by 6 bases, the J end by 4 bases, with 9 bases between. In germline, CDR1 is SGHAT, CDR2 FQNNGV. The CDR3 covers 12 residues. Written as DNA, the CDR3 is TGTGCCAGCAGACGCCAGGGCTATGGCTACACCTTC. It encodes CASRRQGYGYTF.

The V and J genes are TRBV20-1 and TRBJ1-1; maybe TRBD1 (5 bases). The V gene's germline CDR1 is DFQATT and CDR2 SNEGSKA (reference sequence). Trimming took off 6 bases at V and 11 bases at J, with 16 bases between the two ends. The CDR3 length is 11 residues. In nucleotides, the CDR3 is TGCAGTGCAGGAGATCAGGGTAAGGCTTTCTTT. As protein: CSAGDQGKAFF.

The J gene is TRBJ2-5, the V gene TRBV28; D call uncertain. Germline loops: CDR1 MDHEN, CDR2 SYDVKM. This CDR3 comprises 11 residues. The V end was cut by 5 bases, the J end by 3 bases, with 4 bases between. Here the CDR3 reads CASSGKETQYF. The DNA of the CDR3 is TGTGCCAGCAGTGGCAAAGAGACCCAGTACTTC.

The chain couples TRBV7-2 to TRBJ1-1; 8 bases are a match to TRBD1. The CDR3 loop spans 18 amino acids. Losses at the gene ends were 5 bases for V and 0 bases for J; bases not matched to a gene: 14. Looked up from germline, CDR1 is SGHTA and CDR2 is FQGNSA. The DNA for the CDR3 is TGTGCCAGCAGCCAAGTCGGGACAGGACGAACGTTGAACACTGAAGCTTTCTTT. Translation gives CASSQVGTGRTLNTEAFF.

This clone was observed a single time. This chain joins TRBV30 and TRBJ1-1; the D gene is possibly TRBD1 (6 bases). V lost 3 bases to trimming and J lost 6 bases, with 14 bases between them. The CDR3 runs to 13 residues. Germline CDR1 and CDR2: GTSNPN and SVGIG (reference sequence). The CDR3 coding sequence is TGTGCCTGGAGCGCCCTGAAGGGGGCTGAAGCTTTCTTT. Translated: CAWSALKGAEAFF.

This chain uses TRBV18 with TRBJ1-2; D is perhaps TRBD1 (5 bases). The V end was cut by 7 bases, the J end by 0 bases, with 21 bases between. CDR1 is KGHSH, CDR2 LQKENI, per germline. The CDR3 totals 17 residues. CDR3 in DNA: TGTGCCAGCTGGGGGGGGAGGGCGGAAACTTCTAACTATGGCTACACCTTC. It translates to CASWGGRAETSNYGYTF.

This rearrangement joins TRBV30 to TRBJ2-2, with D unclear. Between the trimmed V and J ends, which lost 3 bases and 2 bases, there was a span of 10 bases. This CDR3 comprises 14 residues. CDR1 is GTSNPN and CDR2 is SVGIG in the germline V gene (reference sequence). In nucleotides, the CDR3 is TGTGCCTGGAGGGCAAGACTTAACACCGGGGAGCTGTTTTTT. It is translated as CAWRARLNTGELFF.

The chain has TRBV7-8 and TRBJ1-4; 7 bases map to TRBD1. The CDR3 totals 15 residues. Germline V gene sequence: CDR1 SGHVS, CDR2 FQNEAQ. The J segment lost 7 bases and the V segment lost 5 bases, leaving 10 bases of the junction unmatched. This CDR3 is CASSADRVVGEKLFF. CDR3 coding DNA: TGTGCCAGCAGCGCCGACAGGGTCGTGGGTGAAAAACTGTTTTTT.

A single count supports this clone. This chain uses TRBV7-2 with TRBJ2-1; TRBD2 agrees at 8 bases. CDR1 and CDR2 (germline): SGHTA, FQGNSA. V lost 1 base, J lost 2 bases, and 10 bases stayed unmatched. The CDR3 contains 18 residues. The CDR3 loop is CASSLVISGGGTYNEQFF. CDR3 nucleotides: TGTGCCAGCAGCTTAGTGATATCGGGCGGGGGGACCTACAATGAGCAGTTCTTC.

The chain joins TRBV7-2 to TRBJ2-7; the match to TRBD2 covers 10 bases. The CDR3 is 13 residues long. The germline gives CDR1 SGHTA, CDR2 FQGNSA. Trimming at V came to 5 bases and at J to 3 bases, leaving 1 base not matched to a gene. In DNA form, the CDR3 reads TGTGCCAGCAGCGCTAGCGGGAGCTACGAGCAGTACTTC. It codes for CASSASGSYEQYF.

The rearrangement joins TRBV11-2 to TRBJ2-6; 11 bases fit TRBD1. CDR3 length: 17 residues. The germline V gene encodes CDR1 SGHAT and CDR2 FQNNGV. V was pared by 6 bases and J by 1 base, with 5 bases of the junction left unmatched. The CDR3 nucleotides read TGTGCCAGCAGACGGACAGGGGGCTTATCTGGGGCCAACGTCCTGACTTTC. It specifies CASRRTGGLSGANVLTF.

This clone showed up just once. Compared with germline, one end of the junction differs, possibly owing to a read error. The chain uses TRBV10-2 and TRBJ1-1; TRBD1 matches 7 bases. In germline, CDR1 is WSHSY, CDR2 SAAADI. The CDR3 covers 14 residues. DNA of the CDR3: TGCGCCAGCGTGGGACCGACAGGGAACCCTGAAGCTTTCTTT. Protein product: CASVGPTGNPEAFF.

The chain has TRBV4-3 and TRBJ1-2; TRBD1 matches 9 bases. The junction had 6 bases not matched to a gene; V was cut back by 2 bases and J by 8 bases. Per the germline V gene, CDR1 is LGHNA and CDR2 is YSLEER. This CDR3 is built from 14 residues. The CDR3 region is CASSQWETGGGYTF. In DNA, the CDR3 is TGCGCCAGCAGCCAATGGGAAACAGGGGGCGGCTACACCTTC.

This clone was observed a single time. The CDR3 spells CASSVEAEFPGELFF. The DNA for the CDR3 is TGTGCCAGCAGCGTCGAGGCGGAGTTTCCCGGGGAGCTGTTTTTT. This rearrangement joins TRBV9 to TRBJ2-2; no firm D call. This CDR3 spans 15 amino acids. Trimming cost V 2 bases and J 6 bases, with 14 bases left between them. Germline V gives CDR1 SGDLS, CDR2 YYNGEE.

This clone was picked up one time. V gene TRBV5-8 combines with J gene TRBJ1-2; D remains ambiguous. Per germline, CDR1 SGHTS and CDR2 YDEGEE. This CDR3 spans 14 amino acids. With 0 bases removed from V and 7 bases from J, the gap between germline ends came to 13 bases. CDR3 nucleotides: TGTGCCAGCAGCTTGGAGGCGGAAGCGGTTGGCTACACCTTC. It specifies CASSLEAEAVGYTF. The full variable domain, completed using reference TRBV5-8 and TRBJ1-2, is EAGVTQSPTHLIKTRGQQATLRCSPISGHTSVYWYQQALGLGLQFLLWYDEGEERNRGNFPPRFSGRQFPNYSSELNVNALELEDSALYLCASSLEAEAVGYTFGSGTRLTVV.

The chain recombines TRBV6-4 with TRBJ1-2; D is unclear. There are 13 residues in the CDR3. Germline CDR1 reads MRHNA; CDR2 reads SNTAGT. Trimming removed 6 bases at V and 6 bases at J, with 14 bases between. The CDR3 nucleotides read TGTGCCAGCAGGCTCCCGAGGGAGCATGGCTACACCTTC. Its protein product is CASRLPREHGYTF.

The chain joins TRBV7-8 to TRBJ2-3; D not certain. V gave up 5 bases and J gave up 6 bases, with 18 bases separating them. CDR1 is SGHVS, CDR2 FQNEAQ, per germline. This CDR3 spans 15 amino acids. The CDR3 bases are TGTGCCAGCAGCCCGGTTTTTCCGAGCGCGGATACGCAGTATTTT. Translated, it gives CASSPVFPSADTQYF.

This sequence joins TRBV29-1 and TRBJ1-1; maybe TRBD1 (6 bases). This CDR3 has 15 residues. Trimming took off 3 bases at V and 0 bases at J, with 14 bases between the two ends. Per germline, CDR1 SQVTM and CDR2 ANQGSEA. In DNA, the CDR3 is TGCAGCGTTGAGGAGGACAGCTTCATGAACACTGAAGCTTTCTTT. This encodes CSVEEDSFMNTEAFF.

CDR3 nucleotides: TGTGCCAGCAGCTTAAGGAGGGGGGGAGAGACCCAGTACTTC. This encodes CASSLRRGGETQYF. This chain joins TRBV7-2 and TRBJ2-5, with TRBD2 as a possible D gene (7 bases). This CDR3 spans 14 amino acids. Germline CDR1 is SGHTA and CDR2 is FQGNSA. Trimming removed 2 bases at V and 4 bases at J, with 11 bases between.